Each of the 13 T cell receptor beta chains below was sequenced from the same sample in a study of CDR3 diversity in severe acne. TCRdb recomputed calls from the PCR reads with MiXCR, one row per CDR3 protein. This sample yields approximately 80,000 distinct CDR3 sequences, of which 45% to 60% are seen a single time; roughly an eighth belongs to the top ten. Sequenced input: blood. The receptors shown here come from a male donor in good health, without acne.

The chain links TRBV10-2 to TRBJ1-2; TRBD1 matches at 8 bases. Germline assignment: CDR1 WSHSY and CDR2 SAAADI. V shed 2 bases, J shed 1 base, and the junction held 6 bases outside the gene matches. The CDR3 runs to 16 residues. The CDR3 loop reads CASSEGGQAINYGYTF. DNA for the CDR3: TGCGCCAGCAGTGAGGGGGGACAGGCCATTAACTATGGCTACACCTTC.

This clonotype was counted only a few times. The chain couples TRBV29-1 to TRBJ2-5; D is unclear. V lost 4 bases and J 1 base, leaving 7 bases between the germline ends. The V gene's germline CDR1 is SQVTM and CDR2 ANQGSEA. CDR3 length: 12 amino acids. CDR3: CSVASSQETQYF. The CDR3 DNA reads as TGCAGCGTTGCTTCGAGCCAAGAGACCCAGTACTTC.

With regard to this clonotype: This may stem from a read error, because a much larger clone lies one nucleotide away. This sequence joins TRBV5-1 and TRBJ2-7; 9 bases align to TRBD2. The CDR3 consists of 14 residues. After removal of 3 bases from V and 6 bases from J, the junction contained 7 bases not matched to a gene. In germline, CDR1 is SGHRS, CDR2 YFSETQ. The CDR3 sequence is CASSYGTSTREQYF. CDR3 in DNA: TGCGCCAGCAGCTACGGGACTAGCACCCGCGAGCAGTACTTC.

V is TRBV10-3 and J is TRBJ2-7, with 13 bases fitting TRBD2. CDR1 is ENHRY and CDR2 is SYGVKD in the germline V gene. Unmatched junction bases numbered 8, after V lost 6 bases and J lost 6 bases. The CDR3 runs to 15 residues. The CDR3 DNA follows: TGTGCCATCAGCTCCGGGACTAGCGGGAATCTCGAGCAGTACTTC. It translates to CAISSGTSGNLEQYF.

The chain is built from TRBV25-1 and TRBJ1-5; possibly TRBD1 for D (5 bases). V lost 6 bases to trimming and J lost 3 bases, with 15 bases between them. CDR3 length: 15 residues. Germline V CDR1 and CDR2: MGHDK, SYGVNS. CDR3 sequence reads: CASSLLGQSNQPQHF. The CDR3 DNA is TGTGCCAGCAGCTTGCTAGGACAATCCAATCAGCCCCAGCATTTT.

This clonotype was counted between two and nine times. The rearrangement links TRBV13 to TRBJ2-2; TRBD2 aligns across 15 bases. Germline lookup yields CDR1 PRHDT and CDR2 FYEKMQ (reference sequence). The CDR3 is 16 residues long. V gave up 4 bases and J gave up 11 bases; unmatched junction bases: 8. The CDR3 reads CASSSRTSGGAGELFF. The CDR3 DNA follows: TGTGCCAGCAGCTCCCGGACTAGCGGGGGGGCGGGTGAGCTGTTTTTT.

The gene calls are TRBV4-1 and TRBJ2-5; 10 nucleotides align to TRBD1. Looked up from germline, CDR1 is MGHRA and CDR2 is YSYEKL. V was pared by 0 bases and J by 4 bases, with 5 bases of the junction left unmatched. The CDR3 has 16 amino acids. The CDR3 loop reads CASSQDGGQGIETQYF. The CDR3 bases are TGCGCCAGCAGCCAAGATGGGGGACAGGGGATAGAGACCCAGTACTTC.

This clonotype was counted once. The chain has TRBV7-6 and TRBJ2-5; D remains ambiguous. The V gene's germline CDR1 is SGHVS and CDR2 FNYEAQ. The CDR3 extends over 12 amino acids. V gave up 4 bases and J gave up 5 bases, with 8 bases separating them. CDR3 bases: TGTGCCAGCAGCTATGGGTGGGAGACCCAGTACTTC. It is translated as CASSYGWETQYF. The entire variable domain, with the rest obtained from reference TRBV7-6 and TRBJ2-5, is as follows: GAGVSQSPRYKVTKRGQDVALRCDPISGHVSLYWYRQALGQGPEFLTYFNYEAQQDKSGLPNDRFSAERPEGSISTLTIQRTEQRDSAMYRCASSYGWETQYFGPGTRLLVL.

This clonotype was seen more than once but under ten times. This likely comes from a read error, as the CDR3 has no conserved phenylalanine or tryptophan at its end. It is unclear where the CDR3 begins or ends on the DNA, so no DNA is shown, and the CDR3 is as TCRdb lists it. The chain recombines TRBV24-1 with TRBJ2-5; the listed D gene, TRBD1, was not tested against the DNA. With termini counted, the CDR3 has 18 amino acids. Per germline, CDR1 KGHDR and CDR2 SFDVKD. The CDR3 loop reads CATSDPAGQGAHRYTFGS.

The chain couples TRBV5-1 to TRBJ2-2; 9 bases map to TRBD1. The germline V gene has CDR1 SGHRS and CDR2 YFSETQ. The CDR3 has 15 residues. With V trimmed by 6 bases and J by 1 base, 4 bases remained unmatched. As DNA, the CDR3 is TGCGCCAGCACGATGGGACAGGGGAACACCGGGGAGCTGTTTTTT. Protein product: CASTMGQGNTGELFF.

This chain connects TRBV9 to TRBJ1-6; TRBD1 aligns across 9 bases. The ends lost 7 bases at V and 8 bases at J; junction bases unmatched: 10. There are 15 residues in the CDR3. CDR1 SGDLS and CDR2 YYNGEE come from the germline V gene. The DNA of the CDR3 is TGTGCCAGCGCCATAGGGACAGGGTGGGATTCACCCCTCCACTTT. This translates into CASAIGTGWDSPLHF.

This rearrangement joins TRBV20-1 to TRBJ2-1; 13 bases agree with TRBD2. The CDR3 runs 16 residues. The V and J ends lost 1 base and 5 bases, in that order; junction bases with no gene match: 5. Per germline, CDR1 DFQATT and CDR2 SNEGSKA (reference sequence). The CDR3 sequence: CSARAGTSGDDNEQFF. The CDR3 DNA is TGCAGTGCTAGAGCCGGGACTAGCGGGGATGACAATGAGCAGTTCTTC.

Note on this clonotype: Since the CDR3 does not end with the conserved phenylalanine or tryptophan, this likely comes from a read error. The limits of the CDR3 on the DNA are not certain, so only TCRdb's listed CDR3 is given. The genes are TRBV20-1 and TRBJ1-4; TRBD1 was called by the table and not checked on the DNA. Per germline, CDR1 DFQATT and CDR2 SNEGSKA (reference sequence). From its first to its last residue, the CDR3 has 15 amino acids. The CDR3 sequence: CSTLGQGWTEAFFGQ.